A single sample gave rise to the 23 T cell receptor beta chains below, sequenced in a study of T cells in Graves' hyperthyroidism and ophthalmopathy. The source material, RNA transcripts, was used to amplify TCR beta CDR3 regions. First-round RT-PCR of the TCR CDR3 relied on the HTBI primer set. TCRdb ran MiXCR on the multiplex PCR reads and lists one entry per CDR3 protein. The profile covers around 500,000 distinct CDR3 sequences, with approximately 22% appearing a single time and about 53% taken by the ten largest. The material sequenced was blood. Receptor source: a woman between 65 and 79 years old with Graves' ophthalmopathy.

There are many counts of this clonotype. This sequence joins TRBV3-1 and TRBJ1-1; TRBD1 aligns across 8 bases. The CDR3 runs 14 residues. The germline gives CDR1 LGHDT, CDR2 YNNKEL (reference sequence). V shed 4 bases, J shed 4 bases, and the junction held 5 bases outside the gene matches. CDR3 amino acids: CASSLSGGGTEAFF. CDR3 DNA: TGTGCCAGCAGCCTTTCAGGGGGCGGCACTGAAGCTTTCTTT.

This clonotype came up a few times. J is TRBJ2-2 and V is TRBV3-1; maybe TRBD2 (5 bases). V gave up 0 bases and J gave up 7 bases, with 15 bases separating them. This CDR3 is 16 amino acids long. Germline loops: CDR1 LGHDT, CDR2 YNNKEL (reference sequence). CDR3 coding DNA: TGTGCCAGCAGCCAAGAATTCAGCGGACCGAACGGGGAGCTGTTTTTT. This codes for CASSQEFSGPNGELFF.

In the case of this clonotype: This may be a read error: a much more frequent sequence differs by one nucleotide. In this CDR3 the conserved last residue, phenylalanine or tryptophan, is missing, so a read error is likely. This rearrangement joins TRBV6-2 or TRBV6-3 to TRBJ2-1, with a possible D match to TRBD2 (6 bases). Trimming left V 2 bases short and J 3 bases short, with 20 bases between. This CDR3 has 18 residues. Looked up from germline, CDR1 is MNHEY and CDR2 is SVGEGT. CDR3 nucleotide sequence: TGTGCCAGCAGTTACCCAAGCCGACCGGGAGCCATCTACAATGAGCAGTTCCTC. Residues: CASSYPSRPGAIYNEQFL.

A remark on this clonotype: This may come from a read error, since a much larger clone is one base off. The rearrangement joins TRBV13 to TRBJ2-7, with 9 bases lining up with TRBD2. The CDR3 spans 17 residues. Germline V lookup: CDR1 PRHDT, CDR2 FYEKMQ (reference sequence). CDR3 DNA: TGTGTCAGCAGCTCCAACCTCCGGGCGGGAGGGTTCTACGAGCAGTACTTC. Its translation is CVSSSNLRAGGFYEQYF.

This clonotype occurred a few times. V and J are TRBV27 and TRBJ2-3; D possibly uses TRBD1 or TRBD2 (5 bases each). Trimming pared 3 bases from V and 7 bases from J, leaving 11 bases between. Looked up from germline, CDR1 is MNHEY and CDR2 is SMNVEV (reference sequence). The CDR3 runs 13 residues. CDR3 nucleotides: TGTGCCAGCAGTTTCGTGGGACCGTATACGCAGTATTTT. It encodes CASSFVGPYTQYF.

The chain combines TRBV12-5 with TRBJ2-3; 11 bases match TRBD2. With V trimmed by 6 bases and J by 2 bases, 7 bases remained unmatched. The CDR3 extends over 16 amino acids. Germline assignment: CDR1 LGHNT and CDR2 FRNRAP. The chain's CDR3 is CASGRGTSGNTDTQYF. CDR3 sequence (DNA): TGTGCTAGTGGCCGTGGGACTAGCGGAAACACAGATACGCAGTATTTT.

This clonotype showed up many times. CDR3 nucleotides: TGTGCCAGCAGCTCGCCGGGACAGGGGGCAAATGAGCAGTTCTTC. Translation gives CASSSPGQGANEQFF. The V call is TRBV11-2, the J call TRBJ2-1; TRBD1 aligns across 12 bases. Germline V gene sequence: CDR1 SGHAT, CDR2 FQNNGV. With 4 bases clipped from V and 7 bases from J, the junction kept 5 bases outside the gene matches. The CDR3 is 15 residues long.

This clonotype was observed a handful of times. The V call is TRBV12-5, the J call TRBJ2-1, with D perhaps assigned TRBD1 or TRBD2 (5 bases each). The CDR3 is made up of 19 amino acids. Trimming stripped 1 base from V and 0 bases from J, with 19 bases between. From germline, CDR1 is LGHNT and CDR2 FRNRAP. The CDR3 loop reads CASGLGRVWGSSSYNEQFF. The DNA of the CDR3 is TGTGCTAGTGGTTTGGGGCGGGTCTGGGGCTCCAGCTCCTACAATGAGCAGTTCTTC. Together with reference TRBV12-5 and TRBJ2-1, the CDR3 gives the full variable domain: DARVTQTPRHKVTEMGQEVTMRCQPILGHNTVFWYRQTMMQGLELLAYFRNRAPLDDSGMPKDRFSAEMPDATLATLKIQPSEPRDSAVYFCASGLGRVWGSSSYNEQFFGPGTRLTVL.

Only a few counts were recorded for this clonotype. V and J are TRBV28 and TRBJ2-6, with TRBD1 as a possible D gene (5 bases). The germline V and J ends were trimmed by 2 bases and 4 bases, with 18 bases remaining between them. Germline CDR1 MDHEN, CDR2 SYDVKM. The CDR3 sequence is 18 residues long. CDR3 sequence reads: CASSLIPYPGPGANVLTF. CDR3 coding DNA: TGTGCCAGCAGTTTAATCCCTTATCCAGGGCCAGGGGCCAACGTCCTGACTTTC.

The chain employs TRBV7-2 and TRBJ1-2; the match to TRBD1 covers 8 bases. Germline V CDR1 and CDR2: SGHTA, FQGNSA. This CDR3 has 15 residues. V was pared by 2 bases and J by 2 bases, with 4 bases of the junction left unmatched. The CDR3 nucleotides are TGTGCCAGCAGCTTAACAGCAGGGGGCAACTATGGCTACACCTTC. Translating it yields CASSLTAGGNYGYTF.

This chain uses TRBV12-3 or TRBV12-4 with TRBJ1-1; D uncertain. This CDR3 is 10 amino acids long. V was shortened by 6 bases and J by 9 bases, with 8 bases between the two germline ends. The CDR3 DNA sequence: TGTGCCAGCAGGTCCGACAAAGCTTTCTTT. Its protein product is CASRSDKAFF.

This clonotype was recorded at least ten times. The chain couples TRBV7-2 to TRBJ1-1, with 9 bases matching TRBD1. Germline V gene lookup returns CDR1 SGHTA and CDR2 FQGNSA. The CDR3 runs to 15 residues. J gave up 6 bases and V 1 base, and 6 bases lay outside the gene matches. CDR3 residues: CASSLGGQGGAEAFF. CDR3 in DNA: TGTGCCAGCAGCTTAGGGGGACAGGGAGGCGCTGAAGCTTTCTTT.

This clonotype was detected ten times or more. The chain employs TRBV20-1 and TRBJ2-3; 7 bases are shared with TRBD1. There are 16 residues in the CDR3. Per germline, CDR1 DFQATT and CDR2 SNEGSKA (reference sequence). V trimming: 1 base; J trimming: 0 bases; junction bases outside the gene matches: 7. DNA of the CDR3: TGCAGTGCTAGAGCCCCGGGCAGGGGGAGCACAGATACGCAGTATTTT. It specifies CSARAPGRGSTDTQYF.

J is TRBJ2-5 and V is TRBV20-1, with TRBD1 matching over 10 bases. The CDR3 consists of 14 residues. Germline assignment: CDR1 DFQATT and CDR2 SNEGSKA (reference sequence). V lost 6 bases to trimming and J lost 0 bases; unmatched junction nucleotides: 4. DNA for the CDR3: TGCAGTGCCCGGACAGGGGGGTACCAAGAGACCCAGTACTTC. Protein sequence: CSARTGGYQETQYF.

This clonotype has a handful of counts. This chain uses TRBV6-5 with TRBJ2-7; D tentatively fits TRBD1 or TRBD2 (5 bases each). Germline V CDR1 and CDR2: MNHEY, SVGAGI. The CDR3 length is 13 residues. Deletions cut 2 bases from V and 3 bases from J, with 8 bases between. The CDR3 spells CASSYRDGYEQYF. In DNA, the CDR3 is TGTGCCAGCAGTTACCGGGACGGCTACGAGCAGTACTTC.

The J gene is TRBJ2-7, the V gene TRBV4-1, with D hard to call. This CDR3 is 13 amino acids long. V dropped 0 bases and J dropped 0 bases, with 3 bases sitting between them. The germline V gene encodes CDR1 MGHRA and CDR2 YSYEKL. In nucleotides, the CDR3 is TGCGCCAGCAGCCAAGAGGGCTCCTACGAGCAGTACTTC. It encodes CASSQEGSYEQYF.

The chain carries TRBV19 and TRBJ2-1; no reliable D call. The CDR3 extends over 15 amino acids. Germline V CDR1 and CDR2: LNHDA, SQIVND (reference sequence). The germline V and J ends were trimmed by 3 bases and 3 bases, with 12 bases remaining between them. The CDR3 loop is CASSMAAGIYNEQFF. CDR3 nucleotide sequence: TGTGCCAGTAGTATGGCTGCAGGCATCTACAATGAGCAGTTCTTC. The full variable domain, in which reference TRBV19 and TRBJ2-1 provide the parts outside the CDR3, is DGGITQSPKYLFRKEGQNVTLSCEQNLNHDAMYWYRQDPGQGLRLIYYSQIVNDFQKGDIAEGYSVSREKKESFPLTVTSAQKNPTAFYLCASSMAAGIYNEQFFGPGTRLTVL.

A few counts support this clonotype. The rearrangement uses TRBV6-5 and TRBJ2-1; no reliable D call. Trimming removed 2 bases from V and 5 bases from J, with 10 bases in between. The germline CDR1 and CDR2 sequences are MNHEY and SVGAGI. The CDR3 has 14 residues. The CDR3 sequence: CASSYMYRDNEQFF. CDR3 in DNA: TGTGCCAGCAGTTACATGTATAGGGACAATGAGCAGTTCTTC.

J is TRBJ2-1 and V is TRBV27; 7 bases are shared with TRBD1. This CDR3 is built from 15 residues. The junction had 2 bases not matched to a gene; V was cut back by 3 bases and J by 0 bases. The germline V gene encodes CDR1 MNHEY and CDR2 SMNVEV (reference sequence). The CDR3 region is CASSFQGDSYNEQFF. The CDR3 coding sequence is TGTGCCAGCAGTTTTCAGGGGGACTCCTACAATGAGCAGTTCTTC.

This clonotype has a count of ten or more. This chain's CDR3 is CASSAGVSGEQFF. CDR3 sequence (DNA): TGTGCCAGCAGCGCCGGAGTTTCAGGGGAGCAGTTCTTC. This chain joins TRBV7-8 and TRBJ2-1, with D perhaps TRBD1 (5 bases). There are 13 residues in the CDR3. CDR1 is SGHVS and CDR2 is FQNEAQ in the germline V gene. The germline V and J ends were trimmed by 5 bases and 10 bases, with 15 bases remaining between them.

The V and J genes are TRBV5-6 and TRBJ2-3, with D possibly TRBD2 on 6 matching bases. Per germline, CDR1 SGHDT and CDR2 YYEEEE. This CDR3 region has 15 residues. V lost 4 bases, J lost 3 bases, and 15 bases lay in between. This CDR3 reads CASSVWRAQTDTQYF. The DNA of the CDR3 is TGTGCCAGCAGCGTGTGGAGGGCCCAAACAGATACGCAGTATTTT.

The DNA of the CDR3 is TGTGCCAGTAGTAACGGAGGAAAACTGTTTTTT. Translation gives CASSNGGKLFF. The rearrangement links TRBV19 to TRBJ1-4; D gene ambiguous. The CDR3 is 11 residues long. The V and J ends lost 4 bases and 10 bases respectively, with 7 bases between them. Germline CDR1 and CDR2: LNHDA and SQIVND (reference sequence). The variable domain in full, with the rest retrieved from reference TRBV19 and TRBJ1-4, is DGGITQSPKYLFRKEGQNVTLSCEQNLNHDAMYWYRQDPGQGLRLIYYSQIVNDFQKGDIAEGYSVSREKKESFPLTVTSAQKNPTAFYLCASSNGGKLFFGSGTQLSVL.

The genes are TRBV9 and TRBJ2-6, with 12 bases fitting TRBD1. Germline V lookup: CDR1 SGDLS, CDR2 YYNGEE. V shed 3 bases and J 4 bases; nucleotides not matched to a gene: 5. The CDR3 contains 17 residues. CDR3 in amino acids: CASSEGQGAPGANVLTF. The CDR3 DNA reads as TGTGCCAGCAGCGAGGGACAGGGGGCTCCGGGGGCCAACGTCCTGACTTTC.